These 24 T cell receptor beta chains originate from one sample sequenced in a study of metastatic and nonmetastatic thyroid tumors. TCRdb redid the clone calls on the PCR reads using MiXCR. The sample contains about 90,000 clones, around 7.8% of which appear only once. No patient received treatment before thyroid surgery. Sequencing was done on a sample of blood. Every receptor here comes from a female donor with papillary thyroid cancer or a benign thyroid nodule (not recorded which). Some clones in this sample may be carry-over from other donors' samples.

The J gene is TRBJ2-1, the V gene TRBV6-2 or TRBV6-3, with a possible D match to TRBD2 (6 bases). Germline CDR1 MNHEY, CDR2 SVGEGT. Trimming removed 2 bases at V and 6 bases at J, with 14 bases between. The CDR3 is made up of 15 amino acids. CDR3 residues: CASSYRPGRSNEQFF. CDR3 sequence (DNA): TGTGCCAGCAGTTACCGCCCAGGGAGGTCCAATGAGCAGTTCTTC.

The chain combines TRBV6-6 with TRBJ1-3; the match to TRBD1 covers 11 bases. The CDR3 loop spans 17 amino acids. Unmatched junction bases numbered 5, after V lost 2 bases and J lost 2 bases. Germline CDR1 and CDR2: MNHNY and SVGAGI (reference sequence). This CDR3 reads CASSYPGQGAPGNTIYF. CDR3 sequence (DNA): TGTGCCAGCAGTTACCCTGGACAGGGGGCGCCTGGAAACACCATATATTTT.

This clone was observed many times. The chain couples TRBV27 to TRBJ2-5; 10 bases fit TRBD2. From germline, CDR1 is MNHEY and CDR2 SMNVEV (reference sequence). The trim removed 2 bases at V and 4 bases at J, leaving 4 bases unmatched. This CDR3 comprises 15 residues. This CDR3 is CASSLSGGAGETQYF. CDR3 nucleotides: TGTGCCAGCAGTTTAAGCGGGGGGGCTGGAGAGACCCAGTACTTC.

There are many counts of this clone. The chain combines TRBV6-1 with TRBJ1-5, with D unresolved. Trimming took 6 bases from V and 3 from J, leaving 12 bases between them. The V gene's germline CDR1 is MNHNS and CDR2 SASEGT. The CDR3 runs 14 residues. For the CDR3, the DNA is TGTGCCAGCAGCTTAGGGCAGAACAATCAGCCCCAGCATTTT. Translated, it gives CASSLGQNNQPQHF.

The CDR3 reads CASSHGPHTLGNTIYF. The CDR3 region has the DNA TGTGCCAGCAGCCATGGACCTCACACCCTTGGAAACACCATATATTTT. The J gene is TRBJ1-3, the V gene TRBV3-1; D remains unclear. The V and J ends lost 3 bases and 3 bases respectively, with 15 bases between them. Germline values: CDR1 LGHDT, CDR2 YNNKEL (reference sequence). The CDR3 length is 16 residues.

Many counts were recorded for this clone. The gene calls are TRBV12-3 or TRBV12-4 and TRBJ1-1; tentatively, D is TRBD1 (5 bases). V was clipped by 4 bases and J by 1 base, with 10 bases between them. The CDR3 sequence is 14 residues long. CDR3 sequence reads: CASSWGTANTEAFF. For the CDR3, the DNA is TGTGCCAGCAGTTGGGGGACGGCGAACACTGAAGCTTTCTTT.

Ten or more counts support this clone. This chain links TRBV6-1 with TRBJ2-7; D is possibly TRBD1 (5 bases). V was clipped by 4 bases and J by 1 base, with 8 bases between them. The germline V gene encodes CDR1 MNHNS and CDR2 SASEGT. The CDR3 length is 13 residues. CDR3 amino acids: CASSVDKSYEQYF. The CDR3 DNA reads as TGTGCCAGCAGTGTGGACAAATCCTACGAGCAGTACTTC.

Ten or more counts support this clone. V usage is TRBV2 and J usage is TRBJ1-6; tentative D call: TRBD1 (5 bases). Germline V gene data show CDR1 as SNHLY and CDR2 as FYNNEI. Trimming stripped 7 bases from V and 6 bases from J, with 16 bases between. CDR3 length: 15 residues. CDR3 coding DNA: TGTGCCAGCAAACCGGGGCAGAAGTCTAATTCACCCCTCCACTTT. This sequence encodes CASKPGQKSNSPLHF.

This clone was seen a few times. V and J are TRBV28 and TRBJ2-3, with 15 bases lining up with TRBD2. In germline, CDR1 is MDHEN, CDR2 SYDVKM. With 5 bases clipped from V and 5 bases from J, the junction kept 8 bases outside the gene matches. The CDR3 is made up of 17 amino acids. The CDR3 nucleotides read TGTGCCAGCAGTCCCTGGACTAGCGGGGGGGCGGGAGATACGCAGTATTTT. Translated: CASSPWTSGGAGDTQYF.

There are a few counts of this clone. The same CDR3 arises from other DNA sequences in this sample as well. V is TRBV6-1 and J is TRBJ1-1; possible D gene TRBD1, 5 bases. Between the trimmed V and J ends, which lost 6 bases and 10 bases, there was a span of 12 bases. This CDR3 spans 11 amino acids. Germline CDR1 is MNHNS and CDR2 is SASEGT. The CDR3 sequence: CASRSGQRAFF. The CDR3 DNA sequence: TGTGCCAGCAGGTCTGGACAACGAGCTTTCTTT.

At least ten counts were recorded for this clone. The chain employs TRBV24-1 and TRBJ2-3; 11 positions agree with TRBD1. The V segment lost 6 bases and the J segment 2 bases; nucleotides outside the gene matches: 3. The CDR3 totals 15 residues. CDR1 and CDR2 (germline): KGHDR, SFDVKD. The CDR3 spells CATSLGQGVTDTQYF. The CDR3 coding sequence is TGTGCCACCAGTCTGGGACAGGGGGTCACAGATACGCAGTATTTT.

The chain joins TRBV5-4 to TRBJ1-1; D is ambiguous. Germline CDR1 is SGHNT and CDR2 is YYREEE (reference sequence). The V gene lost 1 base and the J gene lost 2 bases, with 3 bases spanning the gap. The CDR3 runs to 12 residues. The CDR3 sequence is CASSLINTEAFF. The DNA for the CDR3 is TGTGCCAGCAGCTTGATCAACACTGAAGCTTTCTTT.

The sample holds many counts of this clone. V usage is TRBV5-1 and J usage is TRBJ2-7; possible D gene TRBD1, 5 bases. This CDR3 has 15 amino acids. Trimming left V 4 bases short and J 2 bases short, with 16 bases between. CDR1 and CDR2 (germline): SGHRS, YFSETQ. The CDR3 DNA is TGCGCCAGCAGCCCACTCCAGGGTTCACCCTACGAGCAGTACTTC. Amino acid sequence: CASSPLQGSPYEQYF.

This clone was seen only a few times. J is TRBJ1-5 and V is TRBV5-5, with 8 bases fitting TRBD1. The germline V gene encodes CDR1 SGHKS and CDR2 YYEKEE (reference sequence). The CDR3 spans 15 residues. Trimming at V came to 6 bases and at J to 6 bases, leaving 11 bases not matched to a gene. The CDR3 loop reads CASNIEWTGLQPQHF. The CDR3 DNA sequence: TGTGCCAGCAACATTGAATGGACAGGGCTTCAGCCCCAGCATTTT.

This clone was counted between two and nine times. A much larger clone lies one base from this, so it may be a read error. The rearrangement links TRBV3-1 to TRBJ1-2; D is possibly TRBD1 (6 bases). The CDR3 covers 14 residues. Germline V gene lookup returns CDR1 LGHDT and CDR2 YNNKEL (reference sequence). CDR3 DNA: TGTGCCAGCAGCCAAACTATAGGACAGTATGGCAACACCTTC. Translated, it gives CASSQTIGQYGNTF.

Ten or more counts support this clone. This rearrangement joins TRBV20-1 to TRBJ2-1, with 11 bases that match TRBD2. Germline loops: CDR1 DFQATT, CDR2 SNEGSKA (reference sequence). The CDR3 contains 14 residues. The V segment lost 6 bases and the J segment 3 bases; nucleotides outside the gene matches: 4. The CDR3 loop is CSAPLAGDYNEQFF. The CDR3 DNA sequence: TGCAGTGCCCCACTAGCGGGGGACTACAATGAGCAGTTCTTC.

Worth noting for this clone: A read error is possible here, since a much larger clone lies one base away. The chain joins TRBV28 to TRBJ1-1; the match to TRBD1 covers 11 bases. Germline V gene data show CDR1 as MDHEN and CDR2 as SYDVKM. The CDR3 has 14 residues. The CDR3 loop is CASKGTGGNTEVFF. In DNA, the CDR3 is TGTGCCAGCAAGGGGACAGGGGGGAACACTGAAGTTTTCTTT.

This clone showed up many times. The rearrangement links TRBV3-1 to TRBJ2-1; D possibly corresponds to TRBD2 (5 bases). Germline assignment: CDR1 LGHDT and CDR2 YNNKEL (reference sequence). The CDR3 runs to 16 residues. Trimming took off 4 bases at V and 3 bases at J, with 16 bases between the two ends. DNA for the CDR3: TGTGCCAGCAGCCCAGGAGAGGGAATATTCTACAATGAGCAGTTCTTC. It is translated as CASSPGEGIFYNEQFF.

This clone came up many times. The rearrangement joins TRBV7-9 to TRBJ1-5; weak D call: TRBD1 (6 bases). This CDR3 region has 13 residues. Germline V gene sequence: CDR1 SEHNR, CDR2 FQNEAQ (reference sequence). Trimming shortened V by 5 bases and J by 4 bases, and 9 bases separated the two germline ends. Here the CDR3 DNA reads TGTGCCAGCAGCCCAGGGGTTAATCAGCCCCAGCATTTT. This translates into CASSPGVNQPQHF.

At least ten counts were recorded for this clone. V is TRBV10-1 and J is TRBJ1-4, with D perhaps TRBD1 (5 bases). Germline CDR1 is WNHNN and CDR2 is SYGVQD (reference sequence). The germline V and J ends were trimmed by 4 bases and 10 bases, with 10 bases remaining between them. The CDR3 runs 12 residues. CDR3 nucleotides: TGCGCCAGCAGTGCCGGCACAGGAAAACTGTTTTTT. Translated, it gives CASSAGTGKLFF.

This clone was seen at least ten times. The rearrangement joins TRBV25-1 to TRBJ2-2; perhaps TRBD1 as D (5 bases). Germline CDR1 MGHDK, CDR2 SYGVNS. This CDR3 is 14 amino acids long. V lost 3 bases to trimming and J lost 4 bases, with 9 bases between them. The CDR3 loop reads CASSERQFTGELFF. CDR3 coding DNA: TGTGCCAGCAGTGAGAGACAGTTCACCGGGGAGCTGTTTTTT.

This clone was seen ten or more times. The V gene is TRBV5-5, the J gene TRBJ2-3; possibly TRBD1 for D (5 bases). The CDR3 totals 14 residues. With 1 base removed from V and 2 bases from J, the gap between germline ends came to 8 bases. The germline V gene encodes CDR1 SGHKS and CDR2 YYEKEE (reference sequence). This CDR3 is CASSLRQITDTQYF. DNA of the CDR3: TGTGCCAGCAGCTTGCGACAGATCACAGATACGCAGTATTTT.

A note on this clone: A much larger clone lies one base from this, so it may be a read error. The V call is TRBV20-1, the J call TRBJ2-3, with D possibly matching TRBD2 (6 bases). With 3 bases removed from V and 5 bases from J, the gap between germline ends came to 15 bases. Germline loops: CDR1 DFQATT, CDR2 SNEGSKA (reference sequence). The CDR3 spans 14 residues. CDR3 nucleotides: TGCAGTGCTAGTAAGCGGGTGGGCCAAGATACGCAGTATTTT. Translating it yields CSASKRVGQDTQYF.

This clone was detected only a few times. The chain's CDR3 is CASSLKHSEAFF. The CDR3 DNA reads as TGTGCCAGCAGCTTGAAGCACTCTGAAGCTTTCTTT. The V call is TRBV5-4, the J call TRBJ1-1, with D uncertain. Trimming pared 1 base from V and 6 bases from J, leaving 7 bases between. The CDR3 loop spans 12 amino acids. Germline lookup yields CDR1 SGHNT and CDR2 YYREEE (reference sequence).